The rows below give T cell receptor beta chains drawn from one sample of a study of Graves' ophthalmopathy and Graves' hyperthyroidism. TCRdb re-derived calls from the multiplex PCR reads in MiXCR, one entry per CDR3 protein. The table has around 1.1 million distinct CDR3 sequences, roughly two fifths seen once. Sequences were obtained from peripheral blood or thyroid tissue (not recorded which). These receptor sequences come from an adult man with Graves' hyperthyroidism. CDR3s include the opening cysteine and the closing phenylalanine or tryptophan. The D gene is left open where the match is weak. The size of a clone is reported for some rows only, either as once, few or many, or as a class for expanded clones.

>TRBJ2-7|TRBV7-8|-|many
TGTGCCAGCAGCTTAGGTGCCGACCGACTTCGCTACGAGCAGTACTTC
CASSLGADRLRYEQYF
>TRBJ2-7|TRBV20-1|-|-
TGCAGTGCTAGCCACCCGAACTACGAGCAGTACTTC
CSASHPNYEQYF
>TRBJ1-4|TRBV7-9|TRBD1|-
TGTGCCAGCAGCAAGGGGGCCGGTGAAAAACTGTTTTTT
CASSKGAGEKLFF
>TRBJ2-7|TRBV2|TRBD1|few
TGTGCCAGCAGTGAATTAGGGACAGCGCTTTACGAGCAGTACTTC
CASSELGTALYEQYF
>TRBJ2-2|TRBV2|-|-
TGTGCCAGCAGCTCTCAGGGGTTGTACACCGGGGAGCTGTTTTTT
CASSSQGLYTGELFF
>TRBJ2-7|TRBV11-1|TRBD1|-
TGTGCCAGCAGTCCTCTTACAGGGGCCTACGAGCAGTACTTC
CASSPLTGAYEQYF
>TRBJ2-5|TRBV7-9|TRBD2|-
TGTGCCAGCAGCACGCCCAGCGGGACCTCAGAGACCCAGTACTTC
CASSTPSGTSETQYF
>TRBJ2-5|TRBV10-3|-|many
TGTGCCATCAGCGCCGATGAGCAAGAGACCCAGTACTTC
CAISADEQETQYF
>TRBJ2-7|TRBV5-1|TRBD2|-
TGCGCCAGCAGCAGGGAGGGGAACAGTGACTCCTACGAGCAGTACTTC
CASSREGNSDSYEQYF
>TRBJ1-2|TRBV5-6|-|few
TGTGCCAGCAGCTTCGGGACGGGGGCTCGCTGGGGCTACACCTTC
CASSFGTGARWGYTF
>TRBJ2-7|TRBV9|TRBD1|few
TGTGCCAGCAGCCCGCACTCAGGGGGCGCGGGTCTTTACGAGCAGTACTTC
CASSPHSGGAGLYEQYF
>TRBJ1-2|TRBV12-3/TRBV12-4|-|few
TGTGCCAGCAGCCGTGGGAGTGCCTATGGCTACACCTTC
CASSRGSAYGYTF
>TRBJ1-1|TRBV5-1|-|-
TGTGCCAGCAGCTTGGGCCAGGGTGGGGGTCGCACTGAAGCTTTCTTT
CASSLGQGGGRTEAFF
>TRBJ1-2|TRBV29-1|-|many
TGCAGCGTTGAGCGGAATAACTATGGCTACACCTTC
CSVERNNYGYTF
>TRBJ2-7|TRBV7-8|-|-
TGTGCCGGCAGCTCCGTTACGGGAGTGTACGAGCAGTACTTC
CAGSSVTGVYEQYF
>TRBJ1-1|TRBV4-3|-|-
TGCGCCAGCAGCCAAGCAGGGACGGCGCCCGGGGCCACTGAAGCTTTCTTT
CASSQAGTAPGATEAFF
>TRBJ2-7|TRBV4-3|TRBD1|few
TGCGCCAGCAGCCCAGGAACCGGGACAGGGGAGTACGAGCAGTACTTC
CASSPGTGTGEYEQYF
>TRBJ2-7|TRBV7-2|TRBD2|-
TGTGCCAGCAGCTCCGGACTAGCGGGCTCCTCTAATCCATTCTACGAGCAGTACTTC
CASSSGLAGSSNPFYEQYF
>TRBJ1-6|TRBV18|-|few
TGTGCCAGCTCTCGGGATTCAGCGAGTTCACCCCTCCACTTT
CASSRDSASSPLHF
>TRBJ1-1|TRBV28|-|-
TGTGCCACCGACCGAGCGGATCTTAGGAACACTGAAGCTTTCTTT
CATDRADLRNTEAFF
>TRBJ2-2|TRBV7-2|-|-
TGTGCCAGCAGCAACGGTGCGAACACCGGGGAGCTGTTTTTT
CASSNGANTGELFF
>TRBJ2-5|TRBV12-3/TRBV12-4|-|-
TGTGCCAGCATTCAGGCCCCGGGCCAACCCCAGTACTTC
CASIQAPGQPQYF
>TRBJ1-2|TRBV19|-|few
TGTGCCAGTAGTATCGGACAGTCGCTCTCTAACTATGGCTACACCTTC
CASSIGQSLSNYGYTF
>TRBJ2-2|TRBV6-5|-|-
TGTGCCAGCATTGCTGACAGAACGAACACCGGGGAGCTGTTTTTT
CASIADRTNTGELFF
>TRBJ1-2|TRBV7-6|-|many
TGTGCCAGCAGCCCCGAATTTTACAAGAGGGTTTTCGGTGGCTACACCTTC
CASSPEFYKRVFGGYTF
>TRBJ2-7|TRBV10-3|-|many
TGTGCCACCGAGTCGGGTAGCGGAACCTACGAGCAGTACTTC
CATESGSGTYEQYF
>TRBJ1-2|TRBV12-3/TRBV12-4|-|many
TGTGCCAGCAGTTCCCCTCCAGGGGACTATGGCTACACCTTC
CASSSPPGDYGYTF
>TRBJ1-1|TRBV7-9|-|many
TGTGCCAGCAGCGTGAGCGTGGGCACTGAAGCTTTCTTT
CASSVSVGTEAFF
>TRBJ2-7|TRBV9|TRBD2|-
TGTGCCAGCAGCCACGGGAGTAGCGGGAGTCACGAGCAGTACTTC
CASSHGSSGSHEQYF
>TRBJ1-1|TRBV12-3/TRBV12-4|TRBD1|few
TGTGCCAGCAGTCTCAGACAGGGGGTTGAAGCTTTCTTT
CASSLRQGVEAFF
>TRBJ2-2|TRBV10-3|-|-
-
CAISENSGANVLTFGAGGELFF
>TRBJ1-6|TRBV20-1|-|-
TGCAGTGCTAGAGATGGGCTAGCACCCCTCCACTTT
CSARDGLAPLHF
>TRBJ1-4|TRBV7-2|TRBD1|many
TGTGCCAGCAGCGACAGGGTGCATGAAAAACTGTTTTTT
CASSDRVHEKLFF
>TRBJ2-3|TRBV20-1|-|-
TGCAGTACCGGAGGGGGCACCCTCACAGATACGCAGTATTTT
CSTGGGTLTDTQYF
>TRBJ1-2|TRBV7-9|TRBD1|many
TGTGCCAGCATCGCTTGGCAGGGGGAATATGGCTACACCTTC
CASIAWQGEYGYTF
>TRBJ1-1|TRBV5-6|-|few
TGTGCCAGCAGCCCTGGACGGTACACTGAAGCTTTCTTT
CASSPGRYTEAFF